The rows below give T cell receptor beta chains drawn from one sample of a study of cytomegalovirus exposure and HLA in healthy donors. Assay used: immunoSEQ multiplex PCR; TCRdb lists only in-frame clones, some missing. The sample yields roughly 130,000 clones, around three quarters seen once. Material: PBMCs. The receptors here all came from a man aged 18 to 30 in good health and CMV-seronegative. Each CDR3 is given with its conserved first and last residue. The order of the fields is V gene, clone size, J gene, D gene, CDR3 DNA, CDR3 protein. A D gene is named only where the DNA matches it firmly. Size tells how often a clone was seen (once, few, many) or the class of an expanded clone, and some rows leave it out.

>TRBV28|.|TRBJ1-5|TRBD1
TGTGCCAGCAGTTTAGGGACAGGGGAAAAGGAGCCCCAGCATTTT
CASSLGTGEKEPQHF
>TRBV5-1|.|TRBJ2-2|.
TGCGCCAGCAGCCTAGGGGGAGGGCCAGCCGGGGAGCTGTTTTTT
CASSLGGGPAGELFF
>TRBV11-2|.|TRBJ2-7|TRBD1
TGTGCCAGCATCCCCCAGCTGGGACAGGGGGCCTACGAGCAGTACTTC
CASIPQLGQGAYEQYF
>TRBV30|.|TRBJ1-2|TRBD1
TGTGCCTGGAGTGTCACAGGGGGCTATGGCTACACCTTC
CAWSVTGGYGYTF
>TRBV6-5|.|TRBJ1-2|.
TGTGCCAGCAGTTACGGACAGAACTATGGCTACACCTTC
CASSYGQNYGYTF
>TRBV19|.|TRBJ1-1|.
TGTGCCAGTAGTATTATGGGGGCCCCGAACACTGAAGCTTTCTTT
CASSIMGAPNTEAFF
>TRBV9|.|TRBJ2-7|TRBD2
TGTGCCAGCAGCGCTCTGCCGGGACAGGGGACCGTCGGACTAGCGGGAGGCCATACCTACGAGCAGTACTTC
CASSALPGQGTVGLAGGHTYEQYF
>TRBV18|.|TRBJ2-5|.
TGTGCCAGCTCAGGGACACCCAGCCAAGAGACCCAGTACTTC
CASSGTPSQETQYF
>TRBV6-5|.|TRBJ2-2|.
TGTGCCAGCAGTTTACAGGGTGCGGGCACCGGGGAGCTGTTTTTT
CASSLQGAGTGELFF
>TRBV5-1|.|TRBJ2-5|.
TGCGCCAGCAGCGAGGGGGCGGGACCACAAGAGACCCAGTACTTC
CASSEGAGPQETQYF
>TRBV5-6|.|TRBJ1-3|.
TGTGCCAGCGCCGGGAGGGGAAACACCATATATTTT
CASAGRGNTIYF
>TRBV6-5|.|TRBJ2-7|.
TGTGCCAGCAGATCCTCCGGACAATCCTACGAGCAGTACTTC
CASRSSGQSYEQYF
>TRBV7-9|few|TRBJ2-7|.
TGTGCCAGCAGCCTTAGAACAAGGAGCTCCTACGAGCAGTACTTC
CASSLRTRSSYEQYF
>TRBV30|.|TRBJ1-1|TRBD1
TGTGCCTGGAGTTTAACAGGGGGGGGATACACTGAAGCTTTCTTT
CAWSLTGGGYTEAFF
>TRBV7-3|.|TRBJ2-6|.
TGTGCCAGCAGCCATGCGGAAACTGGGGCCAACGTCCTGACTTTC
CASSHAETGANVLTF
>TRBV2|once|TRBJ2-1|TRBD2
TGTGCCAGTCAAGGGGCTAGCGGAAACTACAATGAGCAGTTCTTC
CASQGASGNYNEQFF
>TRBV18|.|TRBJ1-3|.
TGTGCCAGCTCACCTGGTGGCAGTTCCTCTGGAAACACCATATATTTT
CASSPGGSSSGNTIYF
>TRBV18|.|TRBJ1-4|.
TGTGCCAGCTCACCCCAGAGGGAGGGTGAAAAACTGTTTTTT
CASSPQREGEKLFF
>TRBV28|.|TRBJ2-1|.
TGTGCCAGCAGCCACAAAAGAGGGAGCTCCTACAATGAGCAGTTCTTC
CASSHKRGSSYNEQFF
>TRBV7-9|.|TRBJ1-5|.
TGTGCCAGCAGCGTAAGGGGAAGCAATCAGCCCCAGCATTTT
CASSVRGSNQPQHF
>TRBV7-6|.|TRBJ2-7|.
TGTGCCAGCAGCTTAGGCGGACGGGGTTATCTTTACGAGGAGCAGTACTTC
CASSLGGRGYLYEEQYF
>TRBV7-2|.|TRBJ2-1|TRBD2
TGTGCCAGCAGCTTAGCGGGGACTAGCGGGTACAATGAGCAGTTCTTC
CASSLAGTSGYNEQFF
>TRBV7-2|.|TRBJ2-7|.
TGTGCCAGCAGCTTAAATAGCTACGAGCAGTACTTC
CASSLNSYEQYF
>TRBV7-9|.|TRBJ2-1|.
TGTGCCAGCAGCTTACTCGGGACACAACTAGGCAATGAGCAGTTCTTC
CASSLLGTQLGNEQFF
>TRBV9|.|TRBJ1-2|.
TGTGCCAGCAGCGCAAGACGGAGTATCAACTATGGCTACACCTTC
CASSARRSINYGYTF
>TRBV9|.|TRBJ2-3|TRBD1
TGTGCCAGCAGCGAAACGAACAGGGGTTTCACAGATACGCAGTATTTT
CASSETNRGFTDTQYF
>TRBV29-1|.|TRBJ2-5|TRBD1
TGCAGCGCCGCCCCCGCAGGGGGCATGGAGACCCAGTACTTC
CSAAPAGGMETQYF
>TRBV5-6|.|TRBJ1-2|.
TGTGCCAGCAGCTTGGCGGACAGACTTAACTATGGCTACACCTTC
CASSLADRLNYGYTF
>TRBV6-5|.|TRBJ1-2|.
TGTGCCAGCAGTTACTACAGGGATTCGTATGGCTACACCTTC
CASSYYRDSYGYTF
>TRBV5-4|.|TRBJ2-1|TRBD2
TGTGCCAGCAGCTTAACTAGCGCGACCCGTGAGCAGTTCTTC
CASSLTSATREQFF
>TRBV14|.|TRBJ1-1|.
TGTGCCAGCAGCCAAGATGGGGCCTTCGGACCTAGGGAAGCTTTCTTT
CASSQDGAFGPREAFF
>TRBV5-1|.|TRBJ2-1|TRBD2
TGCGCCAGCAGCCTTAGCGGGAGTAGCAATGAGCAGTTCTTC
CASSLSGSSNEQFF
>TRBV28|.|TRBJ2-1|TRBD2
TGTGCCAGCAGTTTCGGCGGGAGGGTCCTGTTAGAGCAGTTCTTC
CASSFGGRVLLEQFF
>TRBV5-6|.|TRBJ2-5|.
TGTGCCAGCAGCGCGGATAGACGAGGGCCGTCAGAGACCCAGTACTTC
CASSADRRGPSETQYF
>TRBV19|.|TRBJ2-1|.
TGTGCCAGTAGTCCCCTTGGACAATATGAGCAGTTCTTC
CASSPLGQYEQFF
>TRBV27|.|TRBJ2-1|.
TGTGCCAGCACTCCTTATTGGGGGCGAGGGTCCTACAATGAGCAGTTCTTC
CASTPYWGRGSYNEQFF
>TRBV7-2|.|TRBJ2-7|TRBD1
TGTGCCAGCAGTCAGACAGGGGGCAACTACGAGCAGTACTTC
CASSQTGGNYEQYF
>TRBV28|.|TRBJ2-7|TRBD1
TGTGCCAGCATTAAACAGGGGCCCCCATACGAGCAGTACTTC
CASIKQGPPYEQYF
>TRBV5-4|.|TRBJ2-2|.
TGTGCCAGCAGCGAAAAGCTTAACTACTATTCCTGGATGAACACCGGGGAGCTGTTTTTT
CASSEKLNYYSWMNTGELFF
>TRBV28|.|TRBJ2-7|TRBD2
TGTGCCAGCAGTCAGCGGCTGGTCCTAGCGGAATCCTACGAGCAGTACTTC
CASSQRLVLAESYEQYF
>TRBV27|once|TRBJ2-7|.
TGTGCCAGCAGTTTGGGCACAGGCTACGAGCAGTACTTC
CASSLGTGYEQYF
>TRBV6-4|.|TRBJ2-3|TRBD2
TGTGCCAGCAGTGCGATAGCGGGAGGGGCAGATACGCAGTATTTT
CASSAIAGGADTQYF
>TRBV7-2|few|TRBJ2-3|.
TGTGCCAGCAGCGAGGCCGCAGATACGCAGTATTTT
CASSEAADTQYF
>TRBV28|once|TRBJ1-6|TRBD1
TGTGCCAGCAGCCTAGGACAGGGACTTCGTGGCCGATCACCCCTCCACTTT
CASSLGQGLRGRSPLHF
>TRBV5-1|.|TRBJ2-7|TRBD2
TGCGCCAGCAGCTTCGACAGCGGGGGGGCCTCCGAGCAGTACTTC
CASSFDSGGASEQYF
>TRBV5-1|.|TRBJ1-2|.
TGCGCCAGCAGCTTGGCCCCAGGGAGCGGGACCTATGGCTACACCTTC
CASSLAPGSGTYGYTF